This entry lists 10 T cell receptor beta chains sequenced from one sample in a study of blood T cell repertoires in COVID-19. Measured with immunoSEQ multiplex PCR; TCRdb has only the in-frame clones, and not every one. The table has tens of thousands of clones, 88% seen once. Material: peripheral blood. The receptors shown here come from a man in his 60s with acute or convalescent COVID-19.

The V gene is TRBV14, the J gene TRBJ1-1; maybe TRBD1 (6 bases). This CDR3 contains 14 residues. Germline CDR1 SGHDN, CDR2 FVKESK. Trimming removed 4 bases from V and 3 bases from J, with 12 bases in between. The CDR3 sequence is CASSRRGQYTEAFF. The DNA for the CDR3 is TGTGCCAGCAGCCGGAGAGGACAGTACACTGAAGCTTTCTTT.

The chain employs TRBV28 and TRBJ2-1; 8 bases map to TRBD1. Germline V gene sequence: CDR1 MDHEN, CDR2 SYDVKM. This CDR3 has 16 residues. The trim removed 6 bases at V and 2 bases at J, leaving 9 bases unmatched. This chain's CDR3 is CASSPMTGDPYNEQFF. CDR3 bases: TGTGCCAGCAGCCCAATGACAGGGGACCCCTACAATGAGCAGTTCTTC.

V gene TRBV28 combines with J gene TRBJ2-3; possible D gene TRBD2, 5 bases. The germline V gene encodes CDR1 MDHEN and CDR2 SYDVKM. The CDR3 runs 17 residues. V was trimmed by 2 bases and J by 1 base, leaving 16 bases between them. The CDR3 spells CASSLGGGPHRTDTQYF. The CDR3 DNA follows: TGTGCCAGCAGTTTAGGTGGAGGCCCTCACCGCACAGATACGCAGTATTTT.

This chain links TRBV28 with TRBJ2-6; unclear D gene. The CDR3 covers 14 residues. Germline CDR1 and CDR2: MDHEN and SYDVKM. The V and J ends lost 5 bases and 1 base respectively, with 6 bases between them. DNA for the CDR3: TGTGCCAGCAGTCCTAGATCTGGGGCCAACGTCCTGACTTTC. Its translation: CASSPRSGANVLTF. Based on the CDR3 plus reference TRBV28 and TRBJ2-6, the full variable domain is DVKVTQSSRYLVKRTGEKVFLECVQDMDHENMFWYRQDPGLGLRLIYFSYDVKMKEKGDIPEGYSVSREKKERFSLILESASTNQTSMYLCASSPRSGANVLTFGAGSRLTVL.

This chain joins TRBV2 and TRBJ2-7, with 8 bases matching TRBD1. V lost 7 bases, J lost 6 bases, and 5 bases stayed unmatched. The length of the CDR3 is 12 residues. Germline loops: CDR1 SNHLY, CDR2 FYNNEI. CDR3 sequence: CASNLDRGEQYF. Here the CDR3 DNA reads TGTGCCAGCAACCTTGACAGGGGCGAGCAGTACTTC.

CDR3 sequence reads: CASSEYSGRETQYF. As DNA, the CDR3 is TGTGCCAGCAGTGAATACAGCGGCCGAGAGACCCAGTACTTC. The V call is TRBV6-1, the J call TRBJ2-5; a weak D match, TRBD2 (5 bases). Trimming took off 2 bases at V and 4 bases at J, with 11 bases between the two ends. This CDR3 contains 14 residues. Germline lookup yields CDR1 MNHNS and CDR2 SASEGT.

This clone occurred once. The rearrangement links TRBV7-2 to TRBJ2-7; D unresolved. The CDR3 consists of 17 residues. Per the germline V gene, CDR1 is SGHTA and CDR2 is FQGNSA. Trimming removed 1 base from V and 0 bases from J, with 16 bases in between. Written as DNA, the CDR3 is TGTGCCAGCAGCTTAGAATACGAGACACCCGACTCCTACGAGCAGTACTTC. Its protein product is CASSLEYETPDSYEQYF.

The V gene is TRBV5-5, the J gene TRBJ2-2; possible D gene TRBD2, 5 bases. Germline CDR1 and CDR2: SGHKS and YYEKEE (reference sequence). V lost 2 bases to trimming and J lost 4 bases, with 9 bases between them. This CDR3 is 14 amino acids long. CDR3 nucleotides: TGTGCCAGCAGCTTCGGCAGCGGCACCGGGGAGCTGTTTTTT. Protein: CASSFGSGTGELFF.

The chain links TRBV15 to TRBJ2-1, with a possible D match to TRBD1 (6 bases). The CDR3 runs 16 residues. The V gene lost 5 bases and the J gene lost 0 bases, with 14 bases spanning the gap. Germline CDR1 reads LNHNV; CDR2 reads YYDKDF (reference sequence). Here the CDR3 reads CATSQIQGSSYNEQFF. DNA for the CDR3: TGTGCCACCAGCCAAATCCAGGGGAGCTCCTACAATGAGCAGTTCTTC.

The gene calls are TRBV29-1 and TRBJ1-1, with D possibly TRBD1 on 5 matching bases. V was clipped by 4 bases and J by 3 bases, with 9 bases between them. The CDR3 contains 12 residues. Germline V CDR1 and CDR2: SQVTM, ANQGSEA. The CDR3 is CSVGTGDTEAFF. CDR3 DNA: TGCAGCGTTGGAACAGGTGACACTGAAGCTTTCTTT.